A few counts support the clone carrying this T cell receptor (beta chain). V was cut by 6 bases and J by 1 base, with 9 bases left in between. Looked up from germline, CDR1 is SGHDN and CDR2 is FVKESK. There are 13 residues in the CDR3. MiXCR was run by TCRdb on the RT-PCR reads, yielding one entry per CDR3 protein. The table includes about 2,100 distinct CDR3 sequences, around 7.8% detected once. This record belongs to a study of immune reconstitution after stem cell transplant in scleroderma. Sample collection was performed before or after autologous hematopoietic stem cell transplantation (not recorded which). This chain links TRBV14 with TRBJ1-1; D unclear. This receptor was obtained from a male donor with systemic sclerosis. This CDR3 reads CASREQQNTEAFF. The CDR3 nucleotides are TGTGCCAGCAGAGAACAGCAGAACACTGAAGCTTTCTTT.